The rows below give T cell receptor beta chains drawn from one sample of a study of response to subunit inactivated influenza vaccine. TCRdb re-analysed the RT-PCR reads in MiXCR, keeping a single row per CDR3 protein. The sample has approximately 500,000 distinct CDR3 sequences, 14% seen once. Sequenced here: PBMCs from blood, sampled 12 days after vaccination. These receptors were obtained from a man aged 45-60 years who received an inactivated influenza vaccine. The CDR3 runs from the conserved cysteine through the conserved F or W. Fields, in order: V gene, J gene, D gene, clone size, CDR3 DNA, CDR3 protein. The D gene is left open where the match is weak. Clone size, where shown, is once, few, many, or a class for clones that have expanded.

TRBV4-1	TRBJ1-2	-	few	TGCGCCAGCAGCCAAGTCGCGGGGGCGCAAAATGGCTACACCTTC	CASSQVAGAQNGYTF
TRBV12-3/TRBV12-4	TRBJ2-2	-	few	TGTGCCAGCCGGGGGTCTGGGAGCGAGGCCGGGGAGCTGTTTTTT	CASRGSGSEAGELFF
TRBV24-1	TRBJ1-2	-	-	TGTGCCACCAGAGACAGTGTCGGGAACTATGGCTACACCTTC	CATRDSVGNYGYTF
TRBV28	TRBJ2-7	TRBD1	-	TGTGCCAGCAGTGCTCCGGGACAGGGGCTCTACGAGCAGTACTTC	CASSAPGQGLYEQYF
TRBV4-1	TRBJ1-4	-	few	TGCGCCAGCAGCCAAGTTGGCTTTGCAACTAATGAAAAACTGTTTTTT	CASSQVGFATNEKLFF
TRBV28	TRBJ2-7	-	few	TGTGCCAGCAGTTTACGGAGGTACGAGCAGTACTTC	CASSLRRYEQYF
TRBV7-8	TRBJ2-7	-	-	TGTGCCAGCAGCCTCCACAGGACAGCGGGACCTTACGAGCAGTACTTC	CASSLHRTAGPYEQYF
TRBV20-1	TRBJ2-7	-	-	TGCAGTGCTAGGAGGGCCCAATCAATTTTCTACGAGCAGTACTTC	CSARRAQSIFYEQYF
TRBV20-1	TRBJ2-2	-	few	TGCAGTGCTAGGGATTCCCGGGGGAGAGTCACCGGGGAGCTGTTTTTT	CSARDSRGRVTGELFF
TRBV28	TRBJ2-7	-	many	TGTGCCAGCATGCCTTCGGCCGCCTCCTACGAGCAGTACTTC	CASMPSAASYEQYF
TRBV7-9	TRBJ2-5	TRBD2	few	TGTGCCAGCAGCCCCCTTTCAGGGAGGGGAGGAGAGACCCAGTACTTC	CASSPLSGRGGETQYF
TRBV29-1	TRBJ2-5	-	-	TGCAGCGCCCTACCGGGTGCGACCCAGTACTTC	CSALPGATQYF
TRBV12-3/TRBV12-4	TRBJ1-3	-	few	TGTGCCAGCAGGCCCCCCGGGGCTGGAAACACCATATATTTT	CASRPPGAGNTIYF
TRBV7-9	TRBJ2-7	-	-	TGTGCCAGCACCCCAACTAGTTCCTACGAGCAGTACTTC	CASTPTSSYEQYF
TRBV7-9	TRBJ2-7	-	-	TGTGCCAGCAGCTTAAGTACAGTTTACGAGCAGTACTTC	CASSLSTVYEQYF
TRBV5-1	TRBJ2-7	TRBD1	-	TGCGCCAGCAGCGCAGGCCCGGGACAGGGATACGAGCAGTACTTC	CASSAGPGQGYEQYF
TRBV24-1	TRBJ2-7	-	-	TGTGCCACCAGTGGAGGGACCTCCTACGAGCAGTACTTC	CATSGGTSYEQYF
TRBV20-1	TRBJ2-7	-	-	TGCAGTGCCGCGACTCTCTACGAGCAGTACTTC	CSAATLYEQYF
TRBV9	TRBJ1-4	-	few	TGTGCCAGCAGCCCCCGAGTAGGGGCGACTAATGAAAAACTGTTTTTT	CASSPRVGATNEKLFF
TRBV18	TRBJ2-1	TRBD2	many	TGTGCCAGCTCTCTTGGACTAGCGGGGGCTGGGAATGAGCAGTTCTTC	CASSLGLAGAGNEQFF
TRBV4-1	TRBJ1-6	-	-	TGCGCCAGCAGCCAACGTACACAGAATAATTCACCCCTCCACTTT	CASSQRTQNNSPLHF
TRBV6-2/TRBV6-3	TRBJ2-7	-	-	TGTGCCAGCAGTTACTCGACGCGGAGCAGGGGCTCCTACGAGCAGTACTTC	CASSYSTRSRGSYEQYF
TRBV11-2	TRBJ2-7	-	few	TGTGCCAGCAGCTCCCACCGGGGCAGGACCTACGAGCAGTACTTC	CASSSHRGRTYEQYF
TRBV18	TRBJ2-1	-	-	TGTGCCAGCTCACCAAGATTCGAGCAGTTCTTC	CASSPRFEQFF
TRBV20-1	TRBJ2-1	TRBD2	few	TGCAGCGCGACTAGCGGGGACCCTAGCTCCTACAATGAGCAGTTCTTC	CSATSGDPSSYNEQFF
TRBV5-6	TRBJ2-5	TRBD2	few	TGTGCCAGCAGCTTTTCGGGAGGGGAAGAGACCCAGTACTTC	CASSFSGGEETQYF
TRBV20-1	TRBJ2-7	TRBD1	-	TGCAGTGCTGAGGGACAGGGGTTCTACGAGCAGTACTTC	CSAEGQGFYEQYF
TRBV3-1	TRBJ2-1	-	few	TGTGCCAGCAGCCAACTTCGCAATGAGCAGTTCTTC	CASSQLRNEQFF
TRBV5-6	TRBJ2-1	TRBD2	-	TGTGCCAGCAGCAGTCGGACTAGCGGGGGGAAATCCTACAATGAGCAGTTCTTC	CASSSRTSGGKSYNEQFF
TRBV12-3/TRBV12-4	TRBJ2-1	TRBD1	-	TGTGCCAGCACCCCCCTGGGACAGGGGTATGAGCAGTTCTTC	CASTPLGQGYEQFF
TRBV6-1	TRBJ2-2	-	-	TGTGCCAGCAGGGACGTAAACACCGGGGAGCTGTTTTTT	CASRDVNTGELFF